Here is one T cell receptor (beta chain) with its context. Assay: immunoSEQ multiplex PCR; the TCRdb copy retains only in-frame clones and omits some. This sample has approximately 33,000 clones, with roughly 86% found just once. The sample is drawn from a study of blood T cell repertoires in COVID-19. Study details: The analysed material was cDNA or gDNA that came from T cells, B-cell-depleted T cells, or PBMCs.

The germline V and J ends were trimmed by 9 bases and 0 bases, with 12 bases remaining between them. CDR3 length: 13 residues. Germline CDR1 is MDHEN and CDR2 is SYDVKM. The sequence was collected from a man aged 55 to 70 with COVID-19, enrolled during active disease. The genes are TRBV28 and TRBJ2-7; D perhaps matches TRBD2 (5 bases). The sample was peripheral blood. The DNA for the CDR3 is TGTGCCAGTATAGACGGGATCTCCTACGAGCAGTACTTC. It translates to CASIDGISYEQYF.